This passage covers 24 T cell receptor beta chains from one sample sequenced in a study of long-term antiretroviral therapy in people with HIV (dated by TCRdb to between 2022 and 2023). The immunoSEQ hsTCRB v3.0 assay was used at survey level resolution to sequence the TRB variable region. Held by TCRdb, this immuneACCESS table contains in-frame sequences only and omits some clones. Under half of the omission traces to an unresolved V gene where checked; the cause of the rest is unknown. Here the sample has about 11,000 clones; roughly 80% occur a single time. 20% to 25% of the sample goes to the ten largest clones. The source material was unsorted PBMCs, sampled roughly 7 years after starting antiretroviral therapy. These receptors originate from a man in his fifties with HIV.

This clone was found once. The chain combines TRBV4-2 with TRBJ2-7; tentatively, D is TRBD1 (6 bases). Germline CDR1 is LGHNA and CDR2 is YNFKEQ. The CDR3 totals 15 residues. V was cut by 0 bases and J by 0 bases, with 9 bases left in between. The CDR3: CASSQEQGPSYEQYF. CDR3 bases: TGTGCCAGCAGCCAAGAACAGGGCCCCTCCTACGAGCAGTACTTC.

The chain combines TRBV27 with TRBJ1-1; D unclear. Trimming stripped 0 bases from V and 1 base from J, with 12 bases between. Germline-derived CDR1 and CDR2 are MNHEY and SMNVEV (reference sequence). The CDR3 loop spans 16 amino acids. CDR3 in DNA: TGTGCCAGCAGTTTATCCGGCAGTCCTGGGAACACTGAAGCTTTCTTT. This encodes CASSLSGSPGNTEAFF.

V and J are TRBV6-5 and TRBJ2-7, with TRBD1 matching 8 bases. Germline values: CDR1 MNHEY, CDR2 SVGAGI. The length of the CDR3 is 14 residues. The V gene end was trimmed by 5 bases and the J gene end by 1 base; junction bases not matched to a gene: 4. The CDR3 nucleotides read TGTGCCAGCAGTGGACAGGGAGGATCCTACGAGCAGTACTTC. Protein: CASSGQGGSYEQYF.

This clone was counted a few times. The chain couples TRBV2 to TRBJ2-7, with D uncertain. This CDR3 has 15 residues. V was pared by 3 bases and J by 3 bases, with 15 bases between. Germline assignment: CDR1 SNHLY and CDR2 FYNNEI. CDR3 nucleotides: TGTGCCAGCAGTGATAAACCCGCCAAGGACTACGAGCAGTACTTC. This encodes CASSDKPAKDYEQYF.

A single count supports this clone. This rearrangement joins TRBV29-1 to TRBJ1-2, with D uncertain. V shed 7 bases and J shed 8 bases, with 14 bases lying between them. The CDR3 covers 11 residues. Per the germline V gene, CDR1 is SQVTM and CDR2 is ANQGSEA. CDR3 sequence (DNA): TGCAGCGCCGATGGCCTCTTAGGCTACACCTTC. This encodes CSADGLLGYTF.

The CDR3 here is CASSGVGVPTVEQFF. Written as DNA, the CDR3 is TGTGCCAGCAGTGGAGTGGGTGTCCCTACAGTTGAGCAGTTCTTC. The chain joins TRBV2 to TRBJ2-1, with no clear D. The V gene's germline CDR1 is SNHLY and CDR2 FYNNEI. The CDR3 is 15 amino acids. Trimming stripped 4 bases from V and 9 bases from J, with 19 bases between.

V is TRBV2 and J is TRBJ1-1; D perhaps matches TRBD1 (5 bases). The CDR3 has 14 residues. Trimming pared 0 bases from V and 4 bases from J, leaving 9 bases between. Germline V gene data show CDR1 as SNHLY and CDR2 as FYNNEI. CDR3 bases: TGTGCCAGCAGTGAAGCAGGAGGGACCACTGAAGCTTTCTTT. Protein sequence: CASSEAGGTTEAFF.

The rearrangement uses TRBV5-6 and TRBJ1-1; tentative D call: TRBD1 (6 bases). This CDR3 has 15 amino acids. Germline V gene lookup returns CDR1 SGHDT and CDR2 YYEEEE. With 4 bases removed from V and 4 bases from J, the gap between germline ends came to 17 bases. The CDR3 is CASSPGGGDGTEAFF. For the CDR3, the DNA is TGTGCCAGCAGCCCGGGGGGGGGCGACGGCACTGAAGCTTTCTTT.

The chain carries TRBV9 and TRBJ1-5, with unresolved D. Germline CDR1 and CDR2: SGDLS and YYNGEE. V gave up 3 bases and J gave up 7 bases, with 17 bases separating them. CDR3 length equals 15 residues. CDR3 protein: CASSAGNSHGQPQHF. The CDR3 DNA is TGTGCCAGCAGCGCCGGGAACTCCCACGGGCAGCCCCAGCATTTT.

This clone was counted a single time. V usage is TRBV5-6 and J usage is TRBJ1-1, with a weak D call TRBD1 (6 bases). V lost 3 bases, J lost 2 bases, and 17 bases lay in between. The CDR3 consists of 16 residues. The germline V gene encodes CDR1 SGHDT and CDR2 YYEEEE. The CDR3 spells CASSSARGALNTEAFF. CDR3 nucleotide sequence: TGTGCCAGCAGCTCCGCCCGGGGGGCCTTAAACACTGAAGCTTTCTTT.

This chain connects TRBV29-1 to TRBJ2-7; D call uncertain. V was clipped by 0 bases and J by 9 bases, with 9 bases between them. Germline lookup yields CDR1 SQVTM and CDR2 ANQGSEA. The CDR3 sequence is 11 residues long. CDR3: CSVEESQAQYF. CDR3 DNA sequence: TGCAGCGTTGAAGAGAGCCAGGCGCAGTACTTC.

The DNA for the CDR3 is TGTGCCAGCAGAGCGGACCTCGCGGGACAGAACTATGGCTACACCTTC. This encodes CASRADLAGQNYGYTF. The chain couples TRBV11-3 to TRBJ1-2; the match to TRBD1 covers 7 bases. This CDR3 has 16 residues. V trimming: 6 bases; J trimming: 2 bases; junction bases outside the gene matches: 12. Germline V gene data show CDR1 as SGHNT and CDR2 as YENEEA.

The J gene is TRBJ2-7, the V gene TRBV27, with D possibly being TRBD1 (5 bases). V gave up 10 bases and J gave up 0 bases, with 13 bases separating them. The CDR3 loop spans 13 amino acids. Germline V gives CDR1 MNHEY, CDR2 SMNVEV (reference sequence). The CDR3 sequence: CATQGRASYEQYF. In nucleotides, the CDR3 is TGTGCCACCCAGGGCAGGGCCTCCTACGAGCAGTACTTC.

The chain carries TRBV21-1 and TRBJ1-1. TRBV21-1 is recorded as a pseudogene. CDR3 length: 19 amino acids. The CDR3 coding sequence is TGTGCCAGCAGCAAAGCCGGGCCGACAGGGAGGGGAAGAAAGGCTGAAGCTTTCTTT. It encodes CASSKAGPTGRGRKAEAFF.

CDR3 region: CASSETFLGLSSTDTQYF. The CDR3 bases are TGTGCCAGCAGTGAGACTTTCCTGGGACTGTCTAGCACAGATACGCAGTATTTT. The chain is built from TRBV2 and TRBJ2-3; weak D call: TRBD2 (6 bases). Germline CDR1 SNHLY, CDR2 FYNNEI. The CDR3 is 18 residues long. The V end lost 3 bases, the J end lost 0 bases, and 19 bases lay between the germline ends.

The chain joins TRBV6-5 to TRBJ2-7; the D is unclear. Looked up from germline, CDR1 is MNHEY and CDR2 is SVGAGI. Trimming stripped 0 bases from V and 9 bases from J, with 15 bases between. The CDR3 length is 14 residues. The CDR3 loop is CASSYSEAFYGQYF. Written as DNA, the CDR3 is TGTGCCAGCAGTTACTCGGAAGCCTTCTATGGGCAGTACTTC.

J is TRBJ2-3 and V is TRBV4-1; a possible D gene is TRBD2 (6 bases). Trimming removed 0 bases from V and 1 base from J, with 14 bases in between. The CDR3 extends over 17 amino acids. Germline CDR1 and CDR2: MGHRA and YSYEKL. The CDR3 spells CASSQDPPGVGTDTQYF. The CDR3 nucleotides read TGCGCCAGCAGCCAAGATCCCCCGGGAGTTGGCACAGATACGCAGTATTTT.

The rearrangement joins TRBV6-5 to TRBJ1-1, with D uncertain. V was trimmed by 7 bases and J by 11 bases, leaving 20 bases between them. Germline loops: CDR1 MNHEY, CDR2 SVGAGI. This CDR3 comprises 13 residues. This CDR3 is CASTPSPGESAFF. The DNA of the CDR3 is TGTGCCAGCACCCCCTCCCCGGGAGAGTCGGCTTTCTTT.

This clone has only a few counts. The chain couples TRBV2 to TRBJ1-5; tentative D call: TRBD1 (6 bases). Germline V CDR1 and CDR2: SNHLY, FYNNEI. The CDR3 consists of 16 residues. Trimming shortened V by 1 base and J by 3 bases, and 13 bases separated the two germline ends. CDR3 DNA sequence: TGTGCCAGCAGTGAAGAGGGACACGGATTCAATCAGCCCCAGCATTTT. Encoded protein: CASSEEGHGFNQPQHF.

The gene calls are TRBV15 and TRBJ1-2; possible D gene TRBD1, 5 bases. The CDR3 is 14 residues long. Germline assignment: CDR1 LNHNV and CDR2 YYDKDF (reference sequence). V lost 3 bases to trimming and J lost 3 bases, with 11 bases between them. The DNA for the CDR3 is TGTGCCACCAGCAGCGGGGACGGGTACTATGGCTACACCTTC. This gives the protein CATSSGDGYYGYTF.

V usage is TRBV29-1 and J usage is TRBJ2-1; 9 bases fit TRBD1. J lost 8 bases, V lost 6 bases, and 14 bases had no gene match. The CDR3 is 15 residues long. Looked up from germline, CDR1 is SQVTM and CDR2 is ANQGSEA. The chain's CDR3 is CSVTGGYTLADEQFF. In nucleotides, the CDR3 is TGCAGCGTCACAGGGGGCTATACCCTGGCCGATGAGCAGTTCTTC.

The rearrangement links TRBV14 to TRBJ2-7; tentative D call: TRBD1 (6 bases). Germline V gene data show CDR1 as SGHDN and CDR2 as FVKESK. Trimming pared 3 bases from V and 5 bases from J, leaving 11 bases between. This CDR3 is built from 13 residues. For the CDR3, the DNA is TGTGCCAGCAGCCAGGTATACAGGGACGAGCAGTACTTC. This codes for CASSQVYRDEQYF.

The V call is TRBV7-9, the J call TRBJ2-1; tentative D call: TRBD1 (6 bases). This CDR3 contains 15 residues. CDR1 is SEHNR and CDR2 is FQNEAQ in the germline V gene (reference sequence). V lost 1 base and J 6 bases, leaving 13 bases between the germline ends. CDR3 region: CASSLGQASVNEQFF. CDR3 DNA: TGTGCCAGCAGCTTAGGACAGGCCAGCGTCAATGAGCAGTTCTTC.

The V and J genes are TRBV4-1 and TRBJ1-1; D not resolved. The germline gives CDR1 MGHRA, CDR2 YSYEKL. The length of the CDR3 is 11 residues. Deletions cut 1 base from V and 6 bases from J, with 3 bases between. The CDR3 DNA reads TGCGCCAGCAGCCAAGGGTCTGAAGCTTTCTTT. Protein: CASSQGSEAFF.